This TCR beta chain was recovered during a study of blood T cell repertoires in COVID-19. This clone was counted once. Using immunoSEQ multiplex PCR, the repertoire was profiled, and TCRdb retains in-frame clones only, with some absent. Here the sample spans about 270,000 clones, 82% being singletons. Germline assignment: CDR1 MGHRA and CDR2 YSYEKL. CDR3 length: 15 amino acids. Trimming at V came to 1 base and at J to 2 bases, leaving 5 bases not matched to a gene. The TCR sequence derives from a woman younger than 30 with acute or convalescent COVID-19. Sequenced: peripheral blood. V gene TRBV4-1 combines with J gene TRBJ2-7, with 7 bases lining up with TRBD2. CDR3 sequence: CASSQASGSTYEQYF. The CDR3 region has the DNA TGCGCCAGCAGCCAAGCTAGCGGATCTACCTACGAGCAGTACTTC.